Below are 20 T cell receptor beta chains sequenced from a single sample in a study of T cells after yellow fever vaccination. TCRdb called the 5' RACE reads again in MiXCR, with one record for every CDR3 protein. The sample has tens of thousands of distinct CDR3 sequences, over 7.5% seen once; the top ten hold roughly two fifths. The sample consisted of CD8+ T cells sorted from PBMCs, taken on the day of the yellow fever booster vaccination. Receptors originate from a man aged 30 to 45 who received the YFV17D yellow fever vaccine.

This clonotype was picked up many times. This rearrangement joins TRBV7-9 to TRBJ2-2; D not certain. Deletions cut 3 bases from V and 7 bases from J, with 9 bases between. Germline V gives CDR1 SEHNR, CDR2 FQNEAQ (reference sequence). This CDR3 spans 13 amino acids. In DNA, the CDR3 is TGTGCCAGCAGCTTCGGGCAGCACGGGGAGCTGTTTTTT. Translation gives CASSFGQHGELFF.

This clonotype has only a few counts. This chain uses TRBV11-2 with TRBJ1-5, with 10 bases fitting TRBD1. The J segment lost 2 bases and the V segment lost 6 bases, leaving 4 bases of the junction unmatched. Germline V CDR1 and CDR2: SGHAT, FQNNGV. The CDR3 loop spans 15 amino acids. Here the CDR3 reads CASSTGTGGNQPQHF. Here the CDR3 DNA reads TGTGCCAGCAGTACCGGGACAGGGGGCAATCAGCCCCAGCATTTT.

J is TRBJ2-7 and V is TRBV11-2, with D possibly TRBD2 on 5 matching bases. The CDR3 extends over 12 amino acids. The V and J ends lost 11 bases and 6 bases respectively, with 17 bases between them. Germline values: CDR1 SGHAT, CDR2 FQNNGV. The CDR3 here is CAERLGSGEQYF. In DNA, the CDR3 is TGTGCCGAGAGGCTAGGAAGCGGCGAGCAGTACTTC.

The chain carries TRBV15 and TRBJ2-3, with TRBD1 matching over 7 bases. CDR3 length: 16 residues. Germline CDR1 LNHNV, CDR2 YYDKDF (reference sequence). J lost 4 bases, V lost 7 bases, and 14 bases had no gene match. The CDR3 DNA reads TGTGCCACCAACAGGGATGAAGACAGGGCCCCAGATACGCAGTATTTT. Its translation is CATNRDEDRAPDTQYF. Full variable domain (remainder filled in from reference TRBV15 and TRBJ2-3): DAMVIQNPRYQVTQFGKPVTLSCSQTLNHNVMYWYQQKSSQAPKLLFHYYDKDFNNEADTPDNFQSRRPNTSFCFLDIRSPGLGDTAMYLCATNRDEDRAPDTQYFGPGTRLTVL.

This sequence joins TRBV7-3 and TRBJ2-1; TRBD1 is a possible D gene (6 bases). V was clipped by 0 bases and J by 15 bases, with 15 bases between them. This CDR3 is 13 amino acids long. Germline V gives CDR1 SGHTA, CDR2 FQGTGA. The CDR3 DNA is TGTGCCAGCAGCTTAACCCCGGGACAAGAGGCGTTCTTC. Translation: CASSLTPGQEAFF.

This clonotype was seen a handful of times. This chain uses TRBV7-9 with TRBJ2-1; the D gene could be TRBD1 or TRBD2 (5 bases each). From germline, CDR1 is SEHNR and CDR2 FQNEAQ (reference sequence). The CDR3 loop spans 14 amino acids. The V and J ends lost 9 bases and 0 bases respectively, with 12 bases between them. CDR3 in amino acids: CARSEGNSYNEQFF. The CDR3 DNA reads TGTGCCAGGTCCGAGGGGAACTCCTACAATGAGCAGTTCTTC. Drawing the rest from reference TRBV7-9 and TRBJ2-1, the complete variable domain is DTGVSQNPRHKITKRGQNVTFRCDPISEHNRLYWYRQTLGQGPEFLTYFQNEAQLEKSRLLSDRFSAERPKGSFSTLEIQRTEQGDSAMYLCARSEGNSYNEQFFGPGTRLTVL.

This clonotype has just a few counts. The J gene is TRBJ2-3, the V gene TRBV10-2; 7 bases line up with TRBD2. Germline CDR1 reads WSHSY; CDR2 reads SAAADI. CDR3 length: 14 residues. V lost 2 bases to trimming and J lost 10 bases; unmatched junction nucleotides: 9. In nucleotides, the CDR3 is TGCGCCAGCAGTGAGGGCGGGACTAATTATGCGCAGTATTTT. It is translated as CASSEGGTNYAQYF.

This clonotype was observed many times. The J gene is TRBJ2-7, the V gene TRBV5-1; a weak D match, TRBD2 (6 bases). The CDR3 covers 14 residues. Germline V gene lookup returns CDR1 SGHRS and CDR2 YFSETQ. V shed 0 bases and J shed 6 bases, with 13 bases lying between them. CDR3 in amino acids: CASSLAGGTPEQYF. DNA for the CDR3: TGCGCCAGCAGCTTGGCCGGAGGGACTCCCGAGCAGTACTTC.

The chain employs TRBV29-1 and TRBJ2-1, with D perhaps TRBD2 (6 bases). CDR3 length: 10 residues. V lost 3 bases and J lost 15, with 12 bases in between. CDR1 is SQVTM and CDR2 is ANQGSEA in the germline V gene. The CDR3 loop is CSVEWDSVFF. The CDR3 coding sequence is TGCAGCGTTGAGTGGGACTCGGTGTTCTTC.

The chain employs TRBV27 and TRBJ2-7, with 8 positions matching TRBD1. The CDR3 is 13 residues long. Trimming cost V 7 bases and J 5 bases; bases outside gene matches: 7. The germline gives CDR1 MNHEY, CDR2 SMNVEV (reference sequence). CDR3 DNA sequence: TGTGCCAGCACTAACGGACAGGGTAACGAGCAGTACTTC. Its translation is CASTNGQGNEQYF.

This clonotype was seen more than once but under ten times. V gene TRBV6-5 combines with J gene TRBJ2-1; D possibly matches TRBD1 or TRBD2 (5 bases each). From germline, CDR1 is MNHEY and CDR2 SVGAGI. The CDR3 totals 11 residues. V lost 6 bases, J lost 6 bases, and 6 bases lay in between. CDR3 in amino acids: CASRGPNEQFF. Here the CDR3 DNA reads TGTGCCAGCAGGGGACCCAATGAGCAGTTCTTC.

The table lists this clonotype with a few counts. The V call is TRBV12-3 or TRBV12-4, the J call TRBJ2-7; D uncertain. This CDR3 has 12 residues. Between the trimmed V and J ends, which lost 3 bases and 6 bases, there was a span of 9 bases. The CDR3 bases are TGTGCCAGCAGTTTCCCTGCCGGCGAGCAGTACTTC. Protein: CASSFPAGEQYF.

This clonotype has a count of ten or more. This chain uses TRBV5-4 with TRBJ2-2; the D is unclear. Looked up from germline, CDR1 is SGHNT and CDR2 is YYREEE (reference sequence). V dropped 7 bases and J dropped 5 bases, with 9 bases sitting between them. The CDR3 is made up of 12 amino acids. As DNA, the CDR3 is TGTGCCAGCCCAGGCCTAACCGGGGAGCTGTTTTTT. This encodes CASPGLTGELFF.

This clonotype has just a few counts. The gene calls are TRBV28 and TRBJ1-1; D not certain. From germline, CDR1 is MDHEN and CDR2 SYDVKM. This CDR3 has 12 amino acids. Trimming left V 10 bases short and J 7 bases short, with 16 bases between. The CDR3 nucleotides are TGTGCCATTAACGACCCTTATGGTGAAGCTTTCTTT. Amino acid sequence: CAINDPYGEAFF.

This clonotype appeared a single time. Written as DNA, the CDR3 is TGTGCCATCAGTCGCGGGCGGAACACTGAAGCTTTCTTT. This encodes CAISRGRNTEAFF. The chain has TRBV19 and TRBJ1-1, with D hard to call. Germline V lookup: CDR1 LNHDA, CDR2 SQIVND (reference sequence). V lost 10 bases and J 1 base, leaving 13 bases between the germline ends. The CDR3 extends over 13 amino acids. Full variable domain (rest looked up from reference TRBV19 and TRBJ1-1): DGGITQSPKYLFRKEGQNVTLSCEQNLNHDAMYWYRQDPGQGLRLIYYSQIVNDFQKGDIAEGYSVSREKKESFPLTVTSAQKNPTAFYLCAISRGRNTEAFFGQGTRLTVV.

The chain employs TRBV16 and TRBJ2-1, with 9 bases fitting TRBD2. V lost 4 bases and J lost 4; bases outside the gene matches: 5. The CDR3 has 15 residues. Germline CDR1 KGHSY, CDR2 FQNENV. CDR3 sequence (DNA): TGTGCCAGCAGCCTCGATACTAGCGGGTACAATGAGCAGTTCTTC. Translation: CASSLDTSGYNEQFF. Using reference TRBV16 and TRBJ2-1 for the parts outside the CDR3, the full variable domain is GEEVAQTPKHLVRGEGQKAKLYCAPIKGHSYVFWYQQVLKNEFKFLISFQNENVFDETGMPKERFSAKCLPNSPCSLEIQATKLEDSAVYFCASSLDTSGYNEQFFGPGTRLTVL.

The chain couples TRBV23-1 to TRBJ2-3; 7 bases are shared with TRBD2. TRBV23-1 is noted as an ORF with a role that remains uncertain. After removal of 1 base from V and 2 bases from J, the junction contained 6 bases not matched to a gene. The CDR3 spans 16 residues. In DNA form, the CDR3 reads TGCGCCAGCAGTCAATGGCTAGCGGAAAACACAGATACGCAGTATTTT. Protein: CASSQWLAENTDTQYF.

The chain uses TRBV11-1 and TRBJ2-1; 9 bases match TRBD1. The V gene's germline CDR1 is SGHAT and CDR2 FQDESV (reference sequence). Trimming cost V 5 bases and J 0 bases; bases outside gene matches: 8. CDR3 length equals 17 residues. The CDR3 reads CASSPGTGTSSYNEQFF. The CDR3 coding sequence is TGTGCCAGCAGCCCCGGGACAGGGACAAGCTCCTACAATGAGCAGTTCTTC.

This clonotype was seen a handful of times. The chain employs TRBV29-1 and TRBJ2-1, with a weak D call TRBD2 (6 bases). With 0 bases removed from V and 0 bases from J, the gap between germline ends came to 15 bases. The CDR3 runs to 17 residues. Germline V lookup: CDR1 SQVTM, CDR2 ANQGSEA. The CDR3 nucleotides are TGCAGCGTTGAAGATTACATAGCGGAGAGCTCCTACAATGAGCAGTTCTTC. Translated: CSVEDYIAESSYNEQFF.

This clonotype was recorded a few times. The chain couples TRBV18 to TRBJ2-1; D not certain. V lost 3 bases and J 5 bases, leaving 8 bases between the germline ends. Germline V lookup: CDR1 KGHSH, CDR2 LQKENI. This CDR3 is built from 13 residues. CDR3 in amino acids: CASSPGSNNEQFF. The CDR3 DNA follows: TGTGCCAGCTCACCGGGGTCTAACAATGAGCAGTTCTTC.